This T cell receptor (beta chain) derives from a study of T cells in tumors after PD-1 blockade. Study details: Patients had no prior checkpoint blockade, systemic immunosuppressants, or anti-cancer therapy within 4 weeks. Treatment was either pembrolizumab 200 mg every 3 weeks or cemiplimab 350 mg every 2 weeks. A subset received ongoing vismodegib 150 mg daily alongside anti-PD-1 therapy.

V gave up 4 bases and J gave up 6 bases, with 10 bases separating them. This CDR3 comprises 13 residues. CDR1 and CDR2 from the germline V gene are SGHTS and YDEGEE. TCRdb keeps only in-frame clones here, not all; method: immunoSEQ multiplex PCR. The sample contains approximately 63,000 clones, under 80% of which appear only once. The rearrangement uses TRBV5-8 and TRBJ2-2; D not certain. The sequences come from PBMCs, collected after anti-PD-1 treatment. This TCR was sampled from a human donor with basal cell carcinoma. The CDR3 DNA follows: TGTGCCAGCAGCCCGAGACCTGCCGGGGAGCTGTTTTTT. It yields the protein CASSPRPAGELFF.